This T cell receptor (beta chain) was retrieved from a study of blood T cell repertoires in COVID-19. Study background: Collection of acute and convalescent COVID-19 samples took place in the United States, Italy and Spain.

Clones were read by immunoSEQ multiplex PCR, and TCRdb kept only the in-frame ones, dropping some. The sample lists a few hundred thousand clones, roughly 88% occurring once. CDR1 and CDR2 from the germline V gene are KGHDR and SFDVKD. The CDR3 has 15 amino acids. The V and J ends lost 4 bases and 10 bases, in that order; junction bases with no gene match: 12. The table lists this clone with a count of one. This clonotype was sampled from a woman in her 30s who had recovered from COVID-19. The V call is TRBV24-1, the J call TRBJ2-1; 7 bases line up with TRBD1. Material for sequencing was PBMCs or T cells enriched from blood (not recorded which). CDR3 nucleotides: TGTGCCACCAGTGAAACCGGGACAGCCCGTGCGGAGCAGTTCTTC. Amino acids: CATSETGTARAEQFF.